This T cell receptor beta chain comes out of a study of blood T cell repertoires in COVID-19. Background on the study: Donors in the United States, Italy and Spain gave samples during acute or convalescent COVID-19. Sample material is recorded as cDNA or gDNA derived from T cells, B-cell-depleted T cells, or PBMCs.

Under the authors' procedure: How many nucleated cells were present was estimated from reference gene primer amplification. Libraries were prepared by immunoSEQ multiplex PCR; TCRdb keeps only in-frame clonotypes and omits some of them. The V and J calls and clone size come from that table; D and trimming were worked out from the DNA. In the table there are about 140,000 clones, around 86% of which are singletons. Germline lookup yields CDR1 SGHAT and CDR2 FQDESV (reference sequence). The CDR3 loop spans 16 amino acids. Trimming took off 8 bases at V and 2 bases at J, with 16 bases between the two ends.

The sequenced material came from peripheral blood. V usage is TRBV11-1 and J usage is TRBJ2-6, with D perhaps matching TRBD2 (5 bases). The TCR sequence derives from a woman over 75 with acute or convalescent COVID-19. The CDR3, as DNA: TGTGCCAGCGGGGAGACTGGCAGCCCTGGGGCCAACGTCCTGACTTTC. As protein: CASGETGSPGANVLTF.